This TCR beta chain was identified during a study of cytomegalovirus exposure and HLA in healthy donors. The length of the CDR3 is 15 residues. The germline CDR1 and CDR2 sequences are SGDLS and YYNGEE. V shed 2 bases, J shed 0 bases, and the junction held 2 bases outside the gene matches. The PCR contained 60 Vbeta and 13 Jbeta primers. Some clones are missing from TCRdb's copy, which holds only in-frame ones; the method was immunoSEQ multiplex PCR. The data show 95,000 to 120,000 clones, approximately 67% seen once. This clone has a handful of counts. Its antigen is undetermined. Study outcomes and limitations: Productive status was seen about 87% or about 30% of the time for most TCR beta V segments in an earlier analysis. More than 150 TCR beta chains were listed as cytomegalovirus-associated. Several of the most significant clusters appeared linked to common viral pathogens, based on a later analysis.

The V gene is TRBV9, the J gene TRBJ1-3; the match to TRBD1 covers 7 bases. The sample taken for sequencing was PBMCs. This TCR derives from a young man in good health and CMV-seropositive. CDR3 protein: CASSVGTDSGNTIYF. The CDR3 DNA reads as TGTGCCAGCAGCGTCGGGACAGACTCTGGAAACACCATATATTTT.